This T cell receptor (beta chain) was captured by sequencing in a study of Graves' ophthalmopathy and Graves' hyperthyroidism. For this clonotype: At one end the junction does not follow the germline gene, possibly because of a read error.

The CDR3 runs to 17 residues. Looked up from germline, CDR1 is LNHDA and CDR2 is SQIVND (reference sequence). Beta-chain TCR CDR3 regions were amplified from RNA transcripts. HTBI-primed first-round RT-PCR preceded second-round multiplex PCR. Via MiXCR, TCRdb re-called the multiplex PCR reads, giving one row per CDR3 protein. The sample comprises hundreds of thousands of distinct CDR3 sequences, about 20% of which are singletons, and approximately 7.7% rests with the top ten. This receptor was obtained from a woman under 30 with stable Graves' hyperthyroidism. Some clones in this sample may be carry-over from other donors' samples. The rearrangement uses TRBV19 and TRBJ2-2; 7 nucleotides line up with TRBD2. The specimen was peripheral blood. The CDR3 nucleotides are TGTGCCAGTAGTATAATGTTCCCTAGCGGAAACAGCGGGGAGCTGTTTTTT. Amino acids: CASSIMFPSGNSGELFF.